This TCR beta chain was recorded in a study of human T cells and chemical hapten exposure. Overall study context: A 2 cm by 2 cm inner upper arm patch received 2% DPC for sensitization. Across samples, TCR yields varied, mostly owing to small differences in pooled library volumes.

CDR1 LGHNA and CDR2 YSLEER come from the germline V gene. This CDR3 is 13 amino acids long. The V gene lost 1 base and the J gene lost 5 bases, with 5 bases spanning the gap. Original data processing: Samples had a median of around 91,000 TCRs, ranging roughly 20,000 to 690,600. In TCRdb, the RACE reads were re-called with MiXCR into one record per CDR3 protein. These V and J calls derive from TCRdb rather than the authors' analysis. Here the sample spans tens of thousands of distinct CDR3 sequences, roughly 9.8% being singletons. Time point specified: patch test 1, 2 weeks after DPC sensitization. Treatment in this sample: therapeutic diphenylcyclopropenone sensitization with weekly scalp DPC.

The rearrangement uses TRBV4-3 and TRBJ1-4; D gene ambiguous. The TCR comes from a woman in her thirties or forties with alopecia areata. Some clones in this sample may be carry-over from other donors' samples. The sequencing here drew on whole blood, taken in connection with sensitization to the hapten diphenylcyclopropenone (DPC). CDR3 amino acids: CASSQGLNEKLFF. CDR3 in DNA: TGCGCCAGCAGCCAAGGACTAAATGAAAAACTGTTTTTT.